These 21 T cell receptor beta chains were all obtained from the same sample, sequenced in a study of cytomegalovirus exposure and HLA in healthy donors. The table came from immunoSEQ multiplex PCR; TCRdb's copy has only in-frame clones and leaves some out. The profile covers 220,000 or so clones, with approximately 87% appearing a single time and roughly 5.5% taken by the ten largest. Sequenced sample: PBMCs. The receptors were gathered from a woman aged 18-35 years in good health and CMV-seronegative.

The sample holds a few counts of this clone. The genes are TRBV5-1 and TRBJ2-1; 7 bases are shared with TRBD2. This CDR3 region has 14 residues. The V segment lost 2 bases and the J segment 3 bases; nucleotides outside the gene matches: 2. CDR1 and CDR2 from the germline V gene are SGHRS and YFSETQ. In DNA, the CDR3 is TGCGCCAGCAGCTTCCCTAGCGGCTACAATGAGCAGTTCTTC. This sequence encodes CASSFPSGYNEQFF.

This chain joins TRBV9 and TRBJ2-1; D unclear. Trimming left V 0 bases short and J 4 bases short, with 14 bases between. Germline V gene lookup returns CDR1 SGDLS and CDR2 YYNGEE. The CDR3 loop spans 16 amino acids. CDR3 nucleotide sequence: TGTGCCAGCAGCGTAGTAAAGCAGACTCTTTACAATGAGCAGTTCTTC. Translated, it gives CASSVVKQTLYNEQFF. Together with reference TRBV9 and TRBJ2-1, the CDR3 gives the full variable domain: DSGVTQTPKHLITATGQRVTLRCSPRSGDLSVYWYQQSLDQGLQFLIQYYNGEERAKGNILERFSAQQFPDLHSELNLSSLELGDSALYFCASSVVKQTLYNEQFFGPGTRLTVL.

The chain couples TRBV30 to TRBJ1-5; possibly TRBD1 for D (5 bases). The CDR3 is 15 residues long. Germline CDR1 and CDR2: GTSNPN and SVGIG (reference sequence). V lost 0 bases to trimming and J lost 3 bases, with 12 bases between them. The chain's CDR3 is CAWSVQTGYNQPQHF. Here the CDR3 DNA reads TGTGCCTGGAGTGTACAAACAGGTTACAATCAGCCCCAGCATTTT.

The sample holds one count of this clone. The chain couples TRBV4-1 to TRBJ2-7; unclear D gene. V was pared by 4 bases and J by 2 bases, with 12 bases between. The CDR3 has 14 residues. Germline assignment: CDR1 MGHRA and CDR2 YSYEKL. CDR3 sequence (DNA): TGCGCCAGCAGCCCCGGACGATTCCCCTACGAGCAGTACTTC. Amino acid sequence: CASSPGRFPYEQYF.

This clone has just one count. The junction departs from the called germline gene at one end, perhaps through a read error. The chain joins TRBV2 to TRBJ2-1; D uncertain. Germline V gives CDR1 SNHLY, CDR2 FYNNEI. This CDR3 contains 15 residues. DNA of the CDR3: TGTGCCAGCAGTGAATGGGTCCCATCCTCCAATGAGCAGTTCTTC. Amino acids: CASSEWVPSSNEQFF.

The chain has TRBV11-2 and TRBJ1-3; D not resolved. V dropped 5 bases and J dropped 4 bases, with 18 bases sitting between them. Germline CDR1 is SGHAT and CDR2 is FQNNGV. The CDR3 totals 16 residues. The CDR3 loop is CASSTRTWAQGNTIYF. In nucleotides, the CDR3 is TGTGCCAGCAGCACTCGGACGTGGGCACAGGGAAACACCATATATTTT. Using reference TRBV11-2 and TRBJ1-3 for the parts outside the CDR3, the full variable domain is EAGVAQSPRYKIIEKRQSVAFWCNPISGHATLYWYQQILGQGPKLLIQFQNNGVVDDSQLPKDRFSAERLKGVDSTLKIQPAKLEDSAVYLCASSTRTWAQGNTIYFGEGSWLTVV.

V and J are TRBV28 and TRBJ1-4; D is unclear. The CDR3 is 13 amino acids. The V gene's germline CDR1 is MDHEN and CDR2 SYDVKM. V was shortened by 9 bases and J by 0 bases, with 8 bases between the two germline ends. The CDR3 loop reads CASSIATNEKLFF. CDR3 nucleotides: TGTGCCAGTAGTATTGCAACTAATGAAAAACTGTTTTTT.

The chain employs TRBV2 and TRBJ1-4; D is ambiguous. V dropped 5 bases and J dropped 4 bases, with 11 bases sitting between them. Germline V gene lookup returns CDR1 SNHLY and CDR2 FYNNEI. The CDR3 is 14 residues long. Written as DNA, the CDR3 is TGTGCCAGCAGTCCAGGACGGCATAATGAAAAACTGTTTTTT. As protein: CASSPGRHNEKLFF. The variable domain in full, completed from reference TRBV2 and TRBJ1-4, reads EPEVTQTPSHQVTQMGQEVILRCVPISNHLYFYWYRQILGQKVEFLVSFYNNEISEKSEIFDDQFSVERPDGSNFTLKIRSTKLEDSAMYFCASSPGRHNEKLFFGSGTQLSVL.

This chain's CDR3 is CASSSTSVSTDTQYF. In nucleotides, the CDR3 is TGTGCCAGCAGCTCGACTAGCGTCTCCACAGATACGCAGTATTTT. This rearrangement joins TRBV7-9 to TRBJ2-3, with 8 bases that match TRBD2. The trim removed 4 bases at V and 2 bases at J, leaving 5 bases unmatched. CDR1 and CDR2 (germline): SEHNR, FQNEAQ (reference sequence). This CDR3 contains 15 residues. Based on the CDR3 plus reference TRBV7-9 and TRBJ2-3, the full variable domain is DTGVSQNPRHKITKRGQNVTFRCDPISEHNRLYWYRQTLGQGPEFLTYFQNEAQLEKSRLLSDRFSAERPKGSFSTLEIQRTEQGDSAMYLCASSSTSVSTDTQYFGPGTRLTVL.

V usage is TRBV5-8 and J usage is TRBJ1-2, with D perhaps TRBD1 (6 bases). The V end was cut by 1 base, the J end by 4 bases, with 11 bases between. Germline loops: CDR1 SGHTS, CDR2 YDEGEE. The CDR3 totals 14 residues. This CDR3 is CASSLLRTAYGYTF. The CDR3 nucleotides are TGTGCCAGCAGCTTGCTCCGGACAGCCTATGGCTACACCTTC.

The rearrangement uses TRBV29-1 and TRBJ1-1; TRBD1 might be the D (6 bases). V was clipped by 7 bases and J by 2 bases, with 14 bases between them. Germline CDR1 SQVTM, CDR2 ANQGSEA. The CDR3 runs 13 residues. CDR3 in amino acids: CSATRGANTEAFF. As DNA, the CDR3 is TGCAGCGCAACGCGGGGGGCAAACACTGAAGCTTTCTTT.

The chain is built from TRBV28 and TRBJ1-1; D is perhaps TRBD1 (6 bases). CDR1 MDHEN and CDR2 SYDVKM come from the germline V gene. The CDR3 runs to 15 residues. The V gene lost 5 bases and the J gene lost 7 bases, with 20 bases spanning the gap. This CDR3 is CASSILQGALLEAFF. The CDR3 DNA is TGTGCCAGCAGTATACTACAGGGAGCCCTCCTTGAAGCTTTCTTT.

The chain employs TRBV6-5 and TRBJ2-5; D is possibly TRBD1 or TRBD2 (5 bases each). Trimming took off 6 bases at V and 0 bases at J, with 11 bases between the two ends. The germline CDR1 and CDR2 sequences are MNHEY and SVGAGI. The CDR3 is made up of 14 amino acids. The CDR3 is CASSPGPNQETQYF. Written as DNA, the CDR3 is TGTGCCAGCAGCCCGGGACCGAACCAAGAGACCCAGTACTTC.

CDR3 amino acids: CASSVARQKQGCRELFF. CDR3 DNA sequence: TGTGCCAGCAGCGTAGCCCGGCAGAAACAGGGTTGCCGGGAACTGTTTTTT. V usage is TRBV9 and J usage is TRBJ1-4; maybe TRBD1 (6 bases). From germline, CDR1 is SGDLS and CDR2 YYNGEE. Trimming took 0 bases from V and 12 from J, leaving 24 bases between them. The CDR3 is 17 residues long.

V gene TRBV4-2 combines with J gene TRBJ2-7, with D unclear. Trimming shortened V by 0 bases and J by 4 bases, and 7 bases separated the two germline ends. This CDR3 has 13 amino acids. CDR1 and CDR2 from the germline V gene are LGHNA and YNFKEQ. DNA of the CDR3: TGTGCCAGCAGCCAAGAAGAGCTGTACGAGCAGTACTTC. Its protein product is CASSQEELYEQYF.

This chain links TRBV28 with TRBJ2-7; D is unclear. The CDR3 is 11 amino acids. Per germline, CDR1 MDHEN and CDR2 SYDVKM. V was clipped by 3 bases and J by 5 bases, with 5 bases between them. CDR3 sequence (DNA): TGTGCCAGCAGTTTGGGGAACGAGCAGTACTTC. Translating gives CASSLGNEQYF.

The genes are TRBV18 and TRBJ2-3; 7 bases fit TRBD2. The CDR3 is 14 amino acids. Losses at the gene ends were 7 bases for V and 4 bases for J; bases not matched to a gene: 8. Germline assignment: CDR1 KGHSH and CDR2 LQKENI. The CDR3 reads CASFKTGGSDTQYF. The CDR3 coding sequence is TGTGCCAGCTTTAAGACGGGAGGTTCAGATACGCAGTATTTT.

V and J are TRBV29-1 and TRBJ1-4; the match to TRBD1 covers 7 bases. CDR1 is SQVTM, CDR2 ANQGSEA, per germline. The junction had 3 bases not matched to a gene; V was cut back by 6 bases and J by 8 bases. CDR3 length: 11 amino acids. The CDR3 DNA sequence: TGCAGCGTCGACAGGGACGAAAAACTGTTTTTT. It codes for CSVDRDEKLFF.

The gene calls are TRBV14 and TRBJ2-7; the D call may be TRBD1 or TRBD2 (6 bases each). Germline CDR1 reads SGHDN; CDR2 reads FVKESK. V was shortened by 3 bases and J by 0 bases, with 12 bases between the two germline ends. This CDR3 spans 15 amino acids. CDR3 sequence reads: CASSHRGRSSYEQYF. Here the CDR3 DNA reads TGTGCCAGCAGCCATCGGGGGCGAAGCTCCTACGAGCAGTACTTC.

With respect to this clone: Other DNA sequences in this sample translate to the same CDR3. V usage is TRBV27 and J usage is TRBJ1-3, with a possible D match to TRBD1 (6 bases). Looked up from germline, CDR1 is MNHEY and CDR2 is SMNVEV (reference sequence). The CDR3 is 14 residues long. The V gene lost 3 bases and the J gene lost 2 bases, with 8 bases spanning the gap. The CDR3 nucleotides are TGTGCCAGCAGTTTTGGGGGGCCTGGAAACACCATATATTTT. This gives the protein CASSFGGPGNTIYF.

The rearrangement links TRBV11-2 to TRBJ1-1; D is undetermined. V was cut by 1 base and J by 3 bases, with 6 bases left in between. Germline V gene lookup returns CDR1 SGHAT and CDR2 FQNNGV. CDR3 length: 13 amino acids. The CDR3 loop is CASSLAGYTEAFF. Written as DNA, the CDR3 is TGTGCCAGCAGCTTAGCGGGTTACACTGAAGCTTTCTTT.